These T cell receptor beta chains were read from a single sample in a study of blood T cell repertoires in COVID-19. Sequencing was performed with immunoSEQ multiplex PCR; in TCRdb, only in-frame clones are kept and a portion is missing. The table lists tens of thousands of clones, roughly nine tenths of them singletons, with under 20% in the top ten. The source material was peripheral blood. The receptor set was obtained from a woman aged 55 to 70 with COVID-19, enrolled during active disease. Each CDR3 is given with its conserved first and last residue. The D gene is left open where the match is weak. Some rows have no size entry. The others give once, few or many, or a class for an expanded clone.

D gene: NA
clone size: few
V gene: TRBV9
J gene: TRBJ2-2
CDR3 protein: CASSVGGAGFVTGELFF
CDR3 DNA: TGTGCCAGCAGCGTAGGTGGGGCAGGGTTTGTGACCGGGGAGCTGTTTTTT

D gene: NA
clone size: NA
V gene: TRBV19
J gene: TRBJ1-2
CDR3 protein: CASSPSGVGGYTF
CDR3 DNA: TGTGCCAGTAGTCCGAGCGGGGTGGGTGGCTACACCTTC

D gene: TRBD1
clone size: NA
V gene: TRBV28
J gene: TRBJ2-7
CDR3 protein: CASSGWTGGYEQYF
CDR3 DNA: TGTGCCAGCAGTGGATGGACAGGGGGATACGAGCAGTACTTC

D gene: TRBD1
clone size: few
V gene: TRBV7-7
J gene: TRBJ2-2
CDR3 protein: CASSPQGVGIGELFF
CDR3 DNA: TGTGCTAGCAGCCCACAGGGGGTAGGGATCGGGGAGCTGTTTTTT

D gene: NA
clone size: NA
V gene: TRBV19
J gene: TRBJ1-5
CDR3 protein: CASSISDSNQPQHF
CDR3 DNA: TGTGCCAGTAGTATTTCAGATAGCAATCAGCCCCAGCATTTT

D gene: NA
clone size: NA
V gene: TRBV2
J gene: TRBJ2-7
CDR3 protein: CASTGAYEQYF
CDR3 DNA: TGTGCCAGCACAGGGGCCTACGAGCAGTACTTC

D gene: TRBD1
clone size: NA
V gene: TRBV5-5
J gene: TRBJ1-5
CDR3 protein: CASSAWTGTNQPQHF
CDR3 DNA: TGTGCCAGCAGCGCCTGGACAGGGACCAATCAGCCCCAGCATTTT

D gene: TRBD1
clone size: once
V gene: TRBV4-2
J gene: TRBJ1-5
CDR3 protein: CASSLDRGRSQPQHF
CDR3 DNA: TGTGCCAGCAGCCTTGACAGGGGGCGGTCGCAGCCCCAGCATTTT

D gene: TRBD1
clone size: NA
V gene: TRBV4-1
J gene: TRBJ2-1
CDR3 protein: CASSQALRDSEQFF
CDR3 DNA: TGCGCCAGCAGCCAGGCCTTAAGGGACAGCGAGCAGTTCTTC

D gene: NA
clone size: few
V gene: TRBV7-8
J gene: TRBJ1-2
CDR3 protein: CASSRSRVNYGYTF
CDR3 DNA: TGTGCCAGCAGCCGATCCAGGGTTAACTATGGCTACACCTTC

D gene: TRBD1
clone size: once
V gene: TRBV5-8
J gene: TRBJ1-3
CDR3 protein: CASSSRGQVAIYF
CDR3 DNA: TGTGCCAGCAGCAGCCGAGGACAGGTCGCCATATATTTT

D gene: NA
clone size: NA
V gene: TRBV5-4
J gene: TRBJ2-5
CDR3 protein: CASSYERGETQYF
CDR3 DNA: TGTGCCAGCAGCTACGAGAGAGGAGAGACCCAGTACTTC

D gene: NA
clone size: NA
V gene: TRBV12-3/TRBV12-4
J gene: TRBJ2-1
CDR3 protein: CASTVFNEQFF
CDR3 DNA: TGTGCCAGCACAGTGTTCAATGAGCAGTTCTTC

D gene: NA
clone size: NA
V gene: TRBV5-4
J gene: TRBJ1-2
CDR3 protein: CASSLGGPSLYGYTF
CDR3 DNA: TGTGCCAGCAGCTTGGGAGGCCCTAGCCTCTATGGCTACACCTTC

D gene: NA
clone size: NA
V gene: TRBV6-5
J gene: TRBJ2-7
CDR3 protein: CASSWALYEQYF
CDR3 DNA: TGTGCCAGCAGTTGGGCCTTATACGAGCAGTACTTC

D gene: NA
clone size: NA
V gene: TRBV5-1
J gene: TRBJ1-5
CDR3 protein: CASSLVGGSNQPQHF
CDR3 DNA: TGCGCCAGCAGCTTGGTAGGGGGTAGCAATCAGCCCCAGCATTTT

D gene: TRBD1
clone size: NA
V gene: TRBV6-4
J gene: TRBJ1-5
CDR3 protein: CASSLQGGQPQHF
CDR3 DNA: TGTGCCAGCAGTCTACAGGGGGGGCAGCCCCAGCATTTT

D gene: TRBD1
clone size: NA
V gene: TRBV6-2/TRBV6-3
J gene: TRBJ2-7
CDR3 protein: CASSGGTGDLYEQYF
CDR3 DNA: TGTGCCAGCAGCGGGGGGACAGGGGATCTCTACGAGCAGTACTTC

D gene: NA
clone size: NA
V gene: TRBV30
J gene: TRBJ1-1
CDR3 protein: CAWSAHRALAFF
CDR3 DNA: TGTGCCTGGAGCGCGCACAGGGCTTTGGCTTTCTTT

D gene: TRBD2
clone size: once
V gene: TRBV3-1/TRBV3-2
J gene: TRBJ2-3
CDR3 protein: CASSQLPAGVSDTQYF
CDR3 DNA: TGTGCCAGCAGCCAATTACCAGCGGGAGTTTCAGATACGCAGTATTTT

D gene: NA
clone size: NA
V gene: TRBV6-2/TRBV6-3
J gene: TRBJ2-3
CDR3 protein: CASSMVYGSADTQYF
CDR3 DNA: TGTGCCAGCAGCATGGTATATGGTTCAGCAGATACGCAGTATTTT

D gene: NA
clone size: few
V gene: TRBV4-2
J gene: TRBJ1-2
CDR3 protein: CASSHLRADSYGYTF
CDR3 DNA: TGTGCCAGCAGCCACTTGAGGGCTGACTCCTATGGCTACACCTTC

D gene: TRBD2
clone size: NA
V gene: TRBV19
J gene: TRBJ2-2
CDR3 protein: CASSFPGTSSGELFF
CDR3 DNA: TGTGCCAGTAGTTTTCCCGGGACTAGCTCCGGGGAGCTGTTTTTT

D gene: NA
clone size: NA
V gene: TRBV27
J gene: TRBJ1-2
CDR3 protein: CASSLSPRGSYGYTF
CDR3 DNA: TGTGCCAGCAGTTTATCCCCCAGGGGTTCCTATGGCTACACCTTC

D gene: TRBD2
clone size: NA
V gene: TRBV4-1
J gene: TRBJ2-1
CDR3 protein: CASRPYSSGSYNEQFF
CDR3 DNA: TGCGCCAGCAGACCTTATTCTAGCGGGTCTTACAATGAGCAGTTCTTC